A single T cell receptor beta chain is shown here with its context. This specimen belongs to a study of cytomegalovirus exposure and HLA in healthy donors. PCR amplification relied on 60 Vbeta primers (plus 13 Jbeta primers). Clones were read by immunoSEQ multiplex PCR, and TCRdb kept only the in-frame ones, dropping some. Of about 150,000 clones in the sample, approximately 82% were seen once. V gave up 0 bases and J gave up 6 bases, with 12 bases separating them. This CDR3 contains 15 residues. Germline V gene sequence: CDR1 LGHNA, CDR2 YNFKEQ. The source is a man in his forties or fifties in good health and CMV-seropositive. Sequenced: PBMCs. This chain connects TRBV4-2 to TRBJ2-1; D gene ambiguous. The CDR3 reads CASSQEYFTVNEQFF. DNA for the CDR3: TGTGCCAGCAGCCAAGAGTATTTCACTGTCAATGAGCAGTTCTTC.